The clone carrying this TCR beta chain was seen a few times. As yet, its antigen is unknown. This sample is drawn from a study of blood T cells in healthy people across ages. General observations from the study: Samples with more naive T cells showed higher observed beta diversity.

Sample-barcoded 5' priming and a J-beta primer mix drove a second PCR of about 7 to 12 cycles. TCRdb re-derived calls from the 5' RACE reads in MiXCR, one entry per CDR3 protein. The sample records 1.8 million or so distinct CDR3 sequences, 39% being singletons. Peripheral blood was drawn, ten milliliters per donor. Per-sample PBMC isolation yielded at least 6.5 million cells. The sequence was obtained from a human donor in good health. The sequenced material came from blood.

The CDR3 sequence is CASSLERKRGGYTF. CDR3 DNA: TGTGCCAGCAGTTTAGAAAGGAAAAGGGGGGGCTACACCTTC. The chain recombines TRBV12-3 or TRBV12-4 with TRBJ1-2, with D tentatively TRBD1 (6 bases). This CDR3 is 14 amino acids long. V was pared by 1 base and J by 8 bases, with 14 bases between.